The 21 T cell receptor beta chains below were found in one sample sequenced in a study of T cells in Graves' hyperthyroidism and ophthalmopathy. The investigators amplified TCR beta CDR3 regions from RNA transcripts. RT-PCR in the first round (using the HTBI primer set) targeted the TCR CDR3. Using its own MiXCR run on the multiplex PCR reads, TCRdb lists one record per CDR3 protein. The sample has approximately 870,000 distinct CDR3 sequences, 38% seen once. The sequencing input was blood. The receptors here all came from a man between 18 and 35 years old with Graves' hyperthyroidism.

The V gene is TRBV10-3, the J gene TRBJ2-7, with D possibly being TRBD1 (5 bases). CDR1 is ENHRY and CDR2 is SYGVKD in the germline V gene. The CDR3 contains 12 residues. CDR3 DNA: TGTGCTAGTTCGACAGATGCCTACGAGCAGTACTTC. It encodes CASSTDAYEQYF.

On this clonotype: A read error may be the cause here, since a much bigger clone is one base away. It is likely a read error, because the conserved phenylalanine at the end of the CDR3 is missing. CDR3 protein: CASSSDREAFL. The CDR3 coding sequence is TGTGCCAGCAGTTCGGACCGTGAAGCTTTCCTT. The chain is built from TRBV5-4 and TRBJ1-1; D unclear. Germline V gene lookup returns CDR1 SGHNT and CDR2 YYREEE (reference sequence). This CDR3 is built from 11 residues. Trimming cost V 5 bases and J 7 bases, with 9 bases left between them.

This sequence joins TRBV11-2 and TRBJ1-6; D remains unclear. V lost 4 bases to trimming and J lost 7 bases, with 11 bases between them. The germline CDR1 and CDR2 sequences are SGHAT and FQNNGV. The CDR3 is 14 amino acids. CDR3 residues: CASSSLFRNSPLHF. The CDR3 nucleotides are TGTGCCAGCAGCTCCCTTTTTCGAAATTCACCCCTCCACTTT.

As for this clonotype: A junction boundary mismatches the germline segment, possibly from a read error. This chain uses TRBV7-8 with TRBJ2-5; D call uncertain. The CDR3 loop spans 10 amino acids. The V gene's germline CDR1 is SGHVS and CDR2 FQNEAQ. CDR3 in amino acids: CASSLAGQNF. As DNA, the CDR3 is TGTGCCAGCAGCTTAGCCGGCCAGAACTTC.

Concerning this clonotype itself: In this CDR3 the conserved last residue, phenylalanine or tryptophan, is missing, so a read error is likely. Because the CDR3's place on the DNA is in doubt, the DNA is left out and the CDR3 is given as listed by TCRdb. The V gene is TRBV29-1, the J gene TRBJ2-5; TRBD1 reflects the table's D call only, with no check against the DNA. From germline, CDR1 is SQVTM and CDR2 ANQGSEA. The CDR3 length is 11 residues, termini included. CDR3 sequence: CSVGGGAEGYT.

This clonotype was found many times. CDR3 region: CSARPGTNLGNTIYF. In nucleotides, the CDR3 is TGCAGTGCGAGGCCAGGCACAAATCTTGGAAACACCATATATTTT. V is TRBV20-1 and J is TRBJ1-3, with no clear D. The ends were cut back, 6 bases at V and 3 bases at J, with 18 bases in the middle. This CDR3 has 15 amino acids. Germline V gene lookup returns CDR1 DFQATT and CDR2 SNEGSKA (reference sequence).

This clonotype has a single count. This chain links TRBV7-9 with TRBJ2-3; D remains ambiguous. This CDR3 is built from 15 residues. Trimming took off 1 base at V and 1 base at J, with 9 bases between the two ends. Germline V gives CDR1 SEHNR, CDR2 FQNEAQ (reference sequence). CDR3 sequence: CASSLVGLGTDTQYF. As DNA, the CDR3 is TGTGCCAGCAGCTTAGTGGGATTGGGCACAGATACGCAGTATTTT.

CDR3 loop: CASSIVFSAGNQPQHF. CDR3 sequence (DNA): TGTGCCAGTAGTATAGTTTTTTCGGCAGGCAATCAGCCCCAGCATTTT. The chain links TRBV19 to TRBJ1-5; D ambiguous. The CDR3 spans 16 residues. Germline assignment: CDR1 LNHDA and CDR2 SQIVND (reference sequence). V gave up 1 base and J gave up 2 bases, with 12 bases separating them.

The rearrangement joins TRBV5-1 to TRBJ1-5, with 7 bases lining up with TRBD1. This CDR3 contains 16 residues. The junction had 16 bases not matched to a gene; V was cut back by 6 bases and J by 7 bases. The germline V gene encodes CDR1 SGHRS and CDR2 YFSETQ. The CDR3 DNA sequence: TGCGCCAGCAACCGTCAGGGGGACACTGAACGCCAGCCCCAGCATTTT. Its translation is CASNRQGDTERQPQHF.

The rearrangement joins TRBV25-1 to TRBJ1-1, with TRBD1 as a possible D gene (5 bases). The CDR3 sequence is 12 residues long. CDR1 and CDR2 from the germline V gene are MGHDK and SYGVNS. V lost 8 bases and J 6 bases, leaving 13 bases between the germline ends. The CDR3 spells CASLVRGAEAFF. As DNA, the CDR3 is TGTGCCAGCTTAGTTCGAGGGGCTGAAGCTTTCTTT.

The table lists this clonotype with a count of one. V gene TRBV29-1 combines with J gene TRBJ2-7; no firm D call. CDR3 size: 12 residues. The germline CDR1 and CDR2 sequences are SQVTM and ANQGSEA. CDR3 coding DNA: TGCAGTTTAGGTACCATCTACTACGAGCAGTACTTC. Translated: CSLGTIYYEQYF.

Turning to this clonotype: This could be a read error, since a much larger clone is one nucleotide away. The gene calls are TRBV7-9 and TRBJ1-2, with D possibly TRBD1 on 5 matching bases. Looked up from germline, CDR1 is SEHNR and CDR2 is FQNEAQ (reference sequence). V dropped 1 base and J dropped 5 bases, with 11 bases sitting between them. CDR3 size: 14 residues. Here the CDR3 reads CASSLVEGRYGYTF. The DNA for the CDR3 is TGTGCCAGCAGCTTAGTGGAGGGGAGATATGGCTACACCTTC.

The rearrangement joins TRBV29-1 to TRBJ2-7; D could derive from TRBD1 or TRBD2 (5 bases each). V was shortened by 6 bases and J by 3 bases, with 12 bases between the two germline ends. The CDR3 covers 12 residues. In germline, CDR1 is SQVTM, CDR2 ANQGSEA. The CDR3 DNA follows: TGCAGCGTGGGGGTAGGGGACTACGAGCAGTACTTC. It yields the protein CSVGVGDYEQYF.

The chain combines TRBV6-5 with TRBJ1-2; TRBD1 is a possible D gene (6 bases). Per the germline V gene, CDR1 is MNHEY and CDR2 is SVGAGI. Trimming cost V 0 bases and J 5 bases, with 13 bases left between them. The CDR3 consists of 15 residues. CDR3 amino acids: CASSYSIGDTYGYTF. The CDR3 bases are TGTGCCAGCAGTTACTCGATCGGGGACACATATGGCTACACCTTC.

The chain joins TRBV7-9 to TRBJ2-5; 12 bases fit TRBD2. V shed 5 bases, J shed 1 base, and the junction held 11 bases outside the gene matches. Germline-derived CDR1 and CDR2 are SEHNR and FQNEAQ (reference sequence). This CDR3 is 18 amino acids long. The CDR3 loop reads CASSALGLAGSFQETQYF. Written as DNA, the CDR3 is TGTGCCAGCAGCGCACTCGGACTAGCGGGATCCTTCCAAGAGACCCAGTACTTC.

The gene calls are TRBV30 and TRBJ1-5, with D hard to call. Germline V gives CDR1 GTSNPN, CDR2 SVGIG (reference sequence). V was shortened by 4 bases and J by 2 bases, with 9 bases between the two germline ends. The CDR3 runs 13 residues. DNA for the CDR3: TGTGCCTGGAACGTTAAGGGCAATCAGCCCCAGCATTTT. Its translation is CAWNVKGNQPQHF.

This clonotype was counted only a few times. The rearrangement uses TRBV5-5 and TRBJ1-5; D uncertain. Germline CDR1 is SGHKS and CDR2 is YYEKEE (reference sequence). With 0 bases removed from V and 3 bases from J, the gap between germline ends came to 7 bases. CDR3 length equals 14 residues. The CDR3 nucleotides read TGTGCCAGCAGCTTGGAAGGGTTCAATCAGCCCCAGCATTTT. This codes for CASSLEGFNQPQHF.

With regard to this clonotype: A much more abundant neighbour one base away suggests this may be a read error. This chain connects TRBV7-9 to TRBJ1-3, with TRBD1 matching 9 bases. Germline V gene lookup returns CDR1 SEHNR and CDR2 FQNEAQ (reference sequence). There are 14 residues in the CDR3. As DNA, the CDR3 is TGTGCCGCTATCACAGGGGGCTCTGGAAACATCATATATTTT. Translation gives CAAITGGSGNIIYF.

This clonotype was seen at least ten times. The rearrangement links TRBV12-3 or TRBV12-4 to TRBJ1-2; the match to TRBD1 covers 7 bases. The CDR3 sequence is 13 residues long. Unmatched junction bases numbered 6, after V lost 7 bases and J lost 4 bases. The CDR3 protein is CASTLNRGYGYTF. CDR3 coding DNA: TGTGCCAGCACCCTGAACAGGGGCTATGGCTACACCTTC.

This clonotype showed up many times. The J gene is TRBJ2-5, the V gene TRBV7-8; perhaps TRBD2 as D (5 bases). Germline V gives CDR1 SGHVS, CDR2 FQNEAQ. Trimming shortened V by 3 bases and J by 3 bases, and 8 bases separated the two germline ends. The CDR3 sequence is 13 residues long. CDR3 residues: CASSFQRKETQYF. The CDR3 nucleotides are TGTGCCAGCAGCTTCCAGCGGAAAGAGACCCAGTACTTC.

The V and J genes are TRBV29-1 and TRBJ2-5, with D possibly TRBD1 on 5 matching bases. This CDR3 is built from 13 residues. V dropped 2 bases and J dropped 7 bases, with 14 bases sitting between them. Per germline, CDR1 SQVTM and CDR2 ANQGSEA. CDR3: CSVETGALGTQYF. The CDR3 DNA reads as TGCAGCGTTGAAACAGGCGCTCTGGGGACCCAGTACTTC.